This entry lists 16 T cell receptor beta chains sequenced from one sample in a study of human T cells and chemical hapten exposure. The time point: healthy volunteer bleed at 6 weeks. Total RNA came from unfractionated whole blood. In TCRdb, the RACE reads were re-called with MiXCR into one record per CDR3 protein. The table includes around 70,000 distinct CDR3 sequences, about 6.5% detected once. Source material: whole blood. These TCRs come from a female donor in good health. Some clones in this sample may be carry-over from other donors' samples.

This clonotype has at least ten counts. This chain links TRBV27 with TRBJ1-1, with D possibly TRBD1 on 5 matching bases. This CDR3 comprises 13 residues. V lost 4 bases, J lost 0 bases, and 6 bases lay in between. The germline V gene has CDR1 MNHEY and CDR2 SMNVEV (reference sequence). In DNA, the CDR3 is TGTGCCAGCAGTTGGGGGGTGAACACTGAAGCTTTCTTT. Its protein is CASSWGVNTEAFF.

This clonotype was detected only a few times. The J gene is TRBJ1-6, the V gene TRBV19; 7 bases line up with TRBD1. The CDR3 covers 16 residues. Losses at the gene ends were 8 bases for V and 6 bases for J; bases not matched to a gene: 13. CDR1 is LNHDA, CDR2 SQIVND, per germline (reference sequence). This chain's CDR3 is CASAPTGLSGNSPLHF. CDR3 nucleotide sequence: TGTGCCAGTGCCCCGACAGGGCTGTCGGGTAATTCACCCCTCCACTTT.

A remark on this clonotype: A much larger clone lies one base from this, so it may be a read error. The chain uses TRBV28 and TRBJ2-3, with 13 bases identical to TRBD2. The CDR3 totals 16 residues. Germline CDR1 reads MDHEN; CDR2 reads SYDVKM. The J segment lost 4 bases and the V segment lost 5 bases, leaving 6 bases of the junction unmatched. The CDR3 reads CASSTSLAGGADTQYF. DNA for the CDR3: TGTGCCAGCAGTACTTCACTAGCGGGAGGGGCAGATACGCAGTATTTT.

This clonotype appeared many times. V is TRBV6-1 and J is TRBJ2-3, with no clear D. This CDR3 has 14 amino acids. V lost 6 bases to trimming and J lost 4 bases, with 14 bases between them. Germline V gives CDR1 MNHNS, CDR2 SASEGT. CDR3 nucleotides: TGTGCCAGCAGATTCAACCCCGCGGCAGATACGCAGTATTTT. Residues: CASRFNPAADTQYF.

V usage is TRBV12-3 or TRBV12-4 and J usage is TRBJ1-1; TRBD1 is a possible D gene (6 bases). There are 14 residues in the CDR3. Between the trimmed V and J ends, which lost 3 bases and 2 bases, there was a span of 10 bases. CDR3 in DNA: TGTGCCAGCAGTTTTCGGGGGGGCAACACTGAAGCTTTCTTT. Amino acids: CASSFRGGNTEAFF.

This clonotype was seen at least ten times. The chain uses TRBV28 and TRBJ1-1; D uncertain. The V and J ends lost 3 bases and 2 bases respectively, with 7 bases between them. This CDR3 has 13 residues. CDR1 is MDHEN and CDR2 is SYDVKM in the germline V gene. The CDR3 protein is CASSFDGNTEAFF. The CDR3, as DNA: TGTGCCAGCAGTTTCGACGGAAACACTGAAGCTTTCTTT. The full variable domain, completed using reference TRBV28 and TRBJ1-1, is DVKVTQSSRYLVKRTGEKVFLECVQDMDHENMFWYRQDPGLGLRLIYFSYDVKMKEKGDIPEGYSVSREKKERFSLILESASTNQTSMYLCASSFDGNTEAFFGQGTRLTVV.

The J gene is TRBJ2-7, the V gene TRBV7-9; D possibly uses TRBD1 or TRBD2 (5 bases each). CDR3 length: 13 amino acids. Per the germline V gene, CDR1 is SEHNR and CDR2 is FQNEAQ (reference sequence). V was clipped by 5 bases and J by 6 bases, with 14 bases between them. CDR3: CASSARDLPEQYF. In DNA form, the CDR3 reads TGTGCCAGCAGCGCCAGGGACCTCCCCGAGCAGTACTTC.

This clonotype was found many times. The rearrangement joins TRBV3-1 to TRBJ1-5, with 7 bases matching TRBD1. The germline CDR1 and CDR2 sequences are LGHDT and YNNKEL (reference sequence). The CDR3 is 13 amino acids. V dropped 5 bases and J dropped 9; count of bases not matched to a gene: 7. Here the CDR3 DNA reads TGTGCCAGCAGCGGGGACAGCGACGGGCCCCAGCATTTT. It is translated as CASSGDSDGPQHF.

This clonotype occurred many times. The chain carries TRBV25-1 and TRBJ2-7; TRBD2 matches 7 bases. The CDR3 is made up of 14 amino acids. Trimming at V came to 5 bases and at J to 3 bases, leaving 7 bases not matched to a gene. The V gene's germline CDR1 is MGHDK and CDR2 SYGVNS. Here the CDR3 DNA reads TGTGCCAGCAGTCCTAGCGGAGTACACTACGAGCAGTACTTC. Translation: CASSPSGVHYEQYF.

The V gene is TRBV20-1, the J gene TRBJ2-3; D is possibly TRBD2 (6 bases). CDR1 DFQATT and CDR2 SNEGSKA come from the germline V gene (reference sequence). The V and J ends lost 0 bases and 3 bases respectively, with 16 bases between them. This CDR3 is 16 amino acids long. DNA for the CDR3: TGCAGTGCTAGAGATGGTGGCCCAGGAGGGACAGATACGCAGTATTTT. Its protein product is CSARDGGPGGTDTQYF.

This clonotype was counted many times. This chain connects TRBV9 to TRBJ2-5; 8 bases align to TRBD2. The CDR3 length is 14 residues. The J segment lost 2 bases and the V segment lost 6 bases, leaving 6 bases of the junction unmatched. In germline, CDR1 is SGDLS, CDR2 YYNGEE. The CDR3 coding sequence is TGTGCCAGCAACCCCAGCGGGGGACAAGAGACCCAGTACTTC. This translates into CASNPSGGQETQYF. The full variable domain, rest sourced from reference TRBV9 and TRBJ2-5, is DSGVTQTPKHLITATGQRVTLRCSPRSGDLSVYWYQQSLDQGLQFLIQYYNGEERAKGNILERFSAQQFPDLHSELNLSSLELGDSALYFCASNPSGGQETQYFGPGTRLLVL.

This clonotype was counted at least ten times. The CDR3 DNA reads as TGTGCCAGCAGTTTGACAGGGGGCGTCTACGAGCAGTACTTC. Residues: CASSLTGGVYEQYF. This chain uses TRBV6-6 with TRBJ2-7, with 10 positions matching TRBD1. The germline V gene encodes CDR1 MNHNY and CDR2 SVGAGI (reference sequence). CDR3 length: 14 residues. The V and J ends lost 4 bases and 3 bases, in that order; junction bases with no gene match: 3.

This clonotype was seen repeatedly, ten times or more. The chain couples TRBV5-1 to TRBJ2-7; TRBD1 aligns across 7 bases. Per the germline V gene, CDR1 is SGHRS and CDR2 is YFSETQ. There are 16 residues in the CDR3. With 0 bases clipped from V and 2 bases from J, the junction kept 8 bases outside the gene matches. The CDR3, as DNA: TGCGCCAGCAGCTTGGGGGCACAGGGGCCCGCCTACGAGCAGTACTTC. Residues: CASSLGAQGPAYEQYF.

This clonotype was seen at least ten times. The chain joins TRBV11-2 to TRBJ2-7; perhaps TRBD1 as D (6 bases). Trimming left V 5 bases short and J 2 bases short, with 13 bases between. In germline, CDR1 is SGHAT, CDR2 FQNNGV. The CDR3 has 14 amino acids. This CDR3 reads CASSKGGRAYEQYF. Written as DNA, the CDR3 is TGTGCCAGCAGCAAAGGGGGTAGGGCCTACGAGCAGTACTTC.

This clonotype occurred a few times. CDR3 sequence (DNA): TGCGCCAGCAGCTGGAATCGACTAGCGGGAGGGAGGAATGAGCAGTTCTTC. Protein product: CASSWNRLAGGRNEQFF. J is TRBJ2-1 and V is TRBV5-1; 14 bases align to TRBD2. Germline trimming cut 3 bases from V and 7 bases from J; bases unmatched to any gene: 9. Germline V gene sequence: CDR1 SGHRS, CDR2 YFSETQ. The CDR3 length is 17 residues.

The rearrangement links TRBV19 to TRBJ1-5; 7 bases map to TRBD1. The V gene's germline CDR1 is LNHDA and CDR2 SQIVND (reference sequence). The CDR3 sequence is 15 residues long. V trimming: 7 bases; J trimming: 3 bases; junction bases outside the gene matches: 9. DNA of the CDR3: TGTGCCAGTAAGTGGGCCGGACAGGACAATCAGCCCCAGCATTTT. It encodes CASKWAGQDNQPQHF.